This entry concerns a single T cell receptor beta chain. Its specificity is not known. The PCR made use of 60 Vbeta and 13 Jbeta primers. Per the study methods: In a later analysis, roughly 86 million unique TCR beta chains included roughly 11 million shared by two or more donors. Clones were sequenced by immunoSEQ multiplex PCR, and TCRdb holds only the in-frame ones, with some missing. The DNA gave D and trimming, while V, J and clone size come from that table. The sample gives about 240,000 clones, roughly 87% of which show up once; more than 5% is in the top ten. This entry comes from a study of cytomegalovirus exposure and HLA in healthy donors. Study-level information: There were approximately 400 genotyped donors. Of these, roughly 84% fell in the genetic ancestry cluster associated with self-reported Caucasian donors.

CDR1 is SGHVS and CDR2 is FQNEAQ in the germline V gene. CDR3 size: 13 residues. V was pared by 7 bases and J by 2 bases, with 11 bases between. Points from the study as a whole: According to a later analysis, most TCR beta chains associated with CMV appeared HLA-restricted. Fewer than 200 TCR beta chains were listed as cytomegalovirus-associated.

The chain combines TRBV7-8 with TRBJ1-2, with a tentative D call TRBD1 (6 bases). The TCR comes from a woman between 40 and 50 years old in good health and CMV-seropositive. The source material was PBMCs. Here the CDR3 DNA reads TGTGCCAGCACCCATAGGGGGAACTATGGCTACACCTTC. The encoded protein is CASTHRGNYGYTF.